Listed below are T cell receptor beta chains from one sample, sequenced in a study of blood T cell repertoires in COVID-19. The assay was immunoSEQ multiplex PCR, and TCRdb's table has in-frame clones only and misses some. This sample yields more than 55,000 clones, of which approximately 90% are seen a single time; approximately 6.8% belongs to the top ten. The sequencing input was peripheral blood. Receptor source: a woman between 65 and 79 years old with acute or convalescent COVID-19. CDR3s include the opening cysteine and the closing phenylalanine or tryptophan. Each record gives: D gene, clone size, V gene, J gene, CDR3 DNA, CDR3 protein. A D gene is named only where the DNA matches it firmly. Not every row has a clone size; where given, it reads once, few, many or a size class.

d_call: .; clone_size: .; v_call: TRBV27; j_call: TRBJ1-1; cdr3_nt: TGTGCCAGCAGTTTATCACGACTCCGAGGGACTGAAGCTTTCTTT; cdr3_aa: CASSLSRLRGTEAFF
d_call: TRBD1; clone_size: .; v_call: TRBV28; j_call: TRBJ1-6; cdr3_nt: TGTGCCAGCAGTTTAACCGGGACAGGGGTATCACCCCTCCACTTT; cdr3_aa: CASSLTGTGVSPLHF
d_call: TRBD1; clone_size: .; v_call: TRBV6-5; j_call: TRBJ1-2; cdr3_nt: TGTGCCAGCAGGAGACAGGGGGCAAACTATGGCTACACCTTC; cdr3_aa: CASRRQGANYGYTF
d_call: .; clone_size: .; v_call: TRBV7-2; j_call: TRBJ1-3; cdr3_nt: TGTGCCAGCGGGACATATCAAGGAAACACCATATATTTT; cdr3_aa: CASGTYQGNTIYF
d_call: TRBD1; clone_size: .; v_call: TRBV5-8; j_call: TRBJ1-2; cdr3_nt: TGTGCCAGCAGCCCAGACGGGACAGGGGGCTTTGGCTACACCTTC; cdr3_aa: CASSPDGTGGFGYTF
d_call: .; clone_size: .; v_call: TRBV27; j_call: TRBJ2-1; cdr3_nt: TGTGCCTCCCTAGGTGCCGGCAATGAGCAGTTCTTC; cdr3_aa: CASLGAGNEQFF
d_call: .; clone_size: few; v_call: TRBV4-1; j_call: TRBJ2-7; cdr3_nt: TGCGCCAGCAGCCTAGGAGGACAGTACTACGAGCAGTACTTC; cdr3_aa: CASSLGGQYYEQYF
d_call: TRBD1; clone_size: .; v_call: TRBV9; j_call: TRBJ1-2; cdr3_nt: TGTGCCAGCAGCGACGGGACAGGGGCTGGCTACACCTTC; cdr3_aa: CASSDGTGAGYTF
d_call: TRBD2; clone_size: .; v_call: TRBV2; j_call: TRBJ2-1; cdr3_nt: TGTGCCAGCAGTGCCGGACTAGGGAATGAGCAGTTCTTC; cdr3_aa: CASSAGLGNEQFF
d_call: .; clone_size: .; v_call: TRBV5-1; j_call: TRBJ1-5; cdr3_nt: TGCGCCAGCAGCTTACAGGGTTATCAGCCCCAGCATTTT; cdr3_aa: CASSLQGYQPQHF